This T cell receptor beta chain was captured by sequencing in a study of blood T cell repertoires in COVID-19. About the study: Nucleic acid was either cDNA or gDNA, and it came from T cells, B-cell-depleted T cells, or PBMCs.

Sequenced by immunoSEQ multiplex PCR; TCRdb stores in-frame clones only, minus some. Seen here are a few hundred thousand clones, roughly 87% observed once, and the top ten hold approximately 3.3%. This clonotype was obtained from a man between 18 and 35 years old with active or convalescent COVID-19. The source material was peripheral blood.

CDR3 loop: CANPGLAGTGEQYF. CDR3 coding DNA: TGTGCCAACCCGGGACTAGCGGGAACGGGCGAGCAGTACTTC. V and J are TRBV2 and TRBJ2-7; TRBD2 aligns across 13 bases. The J segment lost 6 bases and the V segment lost 10 bases, leaving 9 bases of the junction unmatched. This CDR3 region has 14 residues. CDR1 and CDR2 from the germline V gene are SNHLY and FYNNEI.